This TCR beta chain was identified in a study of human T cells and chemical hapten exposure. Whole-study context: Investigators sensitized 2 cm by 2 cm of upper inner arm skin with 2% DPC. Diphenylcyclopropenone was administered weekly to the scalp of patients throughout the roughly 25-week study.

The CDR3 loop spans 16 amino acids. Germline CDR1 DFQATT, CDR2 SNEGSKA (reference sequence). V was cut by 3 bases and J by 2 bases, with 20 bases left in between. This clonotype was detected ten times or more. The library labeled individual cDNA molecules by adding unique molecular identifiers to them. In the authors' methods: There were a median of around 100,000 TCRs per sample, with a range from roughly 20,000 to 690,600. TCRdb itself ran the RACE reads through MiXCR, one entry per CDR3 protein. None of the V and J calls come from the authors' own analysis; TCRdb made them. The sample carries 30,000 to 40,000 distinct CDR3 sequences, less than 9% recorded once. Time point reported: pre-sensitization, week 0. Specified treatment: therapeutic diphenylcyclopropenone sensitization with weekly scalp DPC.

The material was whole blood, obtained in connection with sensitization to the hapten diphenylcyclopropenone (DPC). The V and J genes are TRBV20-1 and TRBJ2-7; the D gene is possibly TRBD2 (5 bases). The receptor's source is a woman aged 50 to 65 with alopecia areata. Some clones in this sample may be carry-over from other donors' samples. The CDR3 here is CSASRPGSSGAYEQYF. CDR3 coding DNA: TGCAGTGCTAGTCGCCCTGGTTCCAGCGGAGCCTACGAGCAGTACTTC.